The entry below gives a single T cell receptor (beta chain) sequence along with its context. These data belong to a study of blood T cell repertoires in COVID-19. In germline, CDR1 is SGHNT, CDR2 YENEEA. V lost 5 bases and J lost 6; bases outside the gene matches: 6. The length of the CDR3 is 13 residues. Original processing notes: Reference gene primer amplification gave nucleated cell count estimates. Profiled with immunoSEQ multiplex PCR; TCRdb holds only in-frame clones, not every one. The V and J calls and clone size were taken over from that table, and D and trimming were inferred from the DNA. The sample consists of around 450,000 clones, around 87% of them appearing once. Cohort 3 recovery required two negative PCRs, clearance, or symptom resolution.

The sequencing input was PBMCs or T cells enriched from blood (not recorded which). This TCR derives from a young woman who had recovered from COVID-19. This chain links TRBV11-3 with TRBJ1-1; 7 nucleotides match TRBD1. The CDR3 region has the DNA TGTGCCAGCAGCCGACAGGGAGTCGCTGAAGCTTTCTTT. Protein sequence: CASSRQGVAEAFF.